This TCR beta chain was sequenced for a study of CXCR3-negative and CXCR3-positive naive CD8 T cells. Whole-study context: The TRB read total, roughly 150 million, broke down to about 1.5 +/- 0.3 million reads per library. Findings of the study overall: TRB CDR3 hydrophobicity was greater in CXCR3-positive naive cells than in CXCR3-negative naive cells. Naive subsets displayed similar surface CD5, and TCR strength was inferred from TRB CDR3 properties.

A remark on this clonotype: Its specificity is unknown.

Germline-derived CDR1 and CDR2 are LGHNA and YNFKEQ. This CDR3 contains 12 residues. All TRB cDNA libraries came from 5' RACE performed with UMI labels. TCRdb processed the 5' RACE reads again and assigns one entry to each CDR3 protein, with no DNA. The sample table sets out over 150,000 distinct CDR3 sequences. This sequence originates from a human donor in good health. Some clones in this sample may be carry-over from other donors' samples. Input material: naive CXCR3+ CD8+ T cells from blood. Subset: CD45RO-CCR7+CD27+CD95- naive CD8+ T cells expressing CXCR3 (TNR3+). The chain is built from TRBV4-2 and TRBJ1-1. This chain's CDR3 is CASSQGGGEAFF.